These 31 T cell receptor beta chains were all obtained from the same sample, sequenced in a study of identical twins. In TCRdb, the 5' RACE reads were re-called with MiXCR into one record per CDR3 protein. The table includes 450,000 to 500,000 distinct CDR3 sequences, around an eighth detected once. Another study also made use of these data, one on yellow fever vaccine responses in identical twins.

Source material: CD4+ T cells sorted from blood. All receptors derive from a young woman in good health.

This clonotype has just a few counts. This chain uses TRBV6-6 with TRBJ1-1; D gene ambiguous. Germline CDR1 reads MNHNY; CDR2 reads SVGAGI (reference sequence). The CDR3 runs to 13 residues. V lost 8 bases, J lost 1 base, and 11 bases lay in between. CDR3 in amino acids: CASGDRRNTEAFF. The CDR3 DNA reads TGTGCCAGCGGAGATCGGCGGAACACTGAAGCTTTCTTT.

The chain combines TRBV29-1 with TRBJ2-5; possible D gene TRBD1, 6 bases. V was shortened by 4 bases and J by 9 bases, with 21 bases between the two germline ends. The CDR3 length is 14 residues. CDR1 SQVTM and CDR2 ANQGSEA come from the germline V gene. In DNA, the CDR3 is TGCAGCGTTGTGACCAAAGACAGGATTGGGGCCCAGTACTTC. It translates to CSVVTKDRIGAQYF.

This clonotype has just a few counts. The chain carries TRBV7-2 and TRBJ2-1, with 8 nucleotides matching TRBD2. This CDR3 is built from 14 residues. V shed 7 bases, J shed 4 bases, and the junction held 6 bases outside the gene matches. The germline V gene has CDR1 SGHTA and CDR2 FQGNSA. CDR3: CASNWGLEYNEQFF. The CDR3 DNA follows: TGTGCCAGCAATTGGGGACTAGAGTACAATGAGCAGTTCTTC.

The rearrangement uses TRBV2 and TRBJ1-5; 9 bases line up with TRBD1. CDR1 and CDR2 from the germline V gene are SNHLY and FYNNEI. J lost 3 bases, V lost 6 bases, and 9 bases had no gene match. CDR3 size: 16 residues. The CDR3 DNA sequence: TGTGCCAGCAGAATACAGGGGGCGATTCCCAATCAGCCCCAGCATTTT. Translating gives CASRIQGAIPNQPQHF.

The gene calls are TRBV28 and TRBJ1-5, with unresolved D. Trimming removed 3 bases from V and 5 bases from J, with 8 bases in between. Germline V CDR1 and CDR2: MDHEN, SYDVKM. The CDR3 length is 13 residues. The chain's CDR3 is CASSFGSHQPQHF. In DNA form, the CDR3 reads TGTGCCAGCAGTTTTGGCAGCCATCAGCCCCAGCATTTT.

This clonotype was counted ten times or more. This chain uses TRBV12-3 or TRBV12-4 with TRBJ2-2; the match to TRBD1 covers 7 bases. Losses at the gene ends were 5 bases for V and 6 bases for J; bases not matched to a gene: 3. The CDR3 is 13 amino acids. This chain's CDR3 is CASSDRDPGELFF. For the CDR3, the DNA is TGTGCCAGCAGTGACAGGGATCCCGGGGAGCTGTTTTTT.

This clonotype was counted only a few times. J is TRBJ1-2 and V is TRBV7-9; maybe TRBD1 (5 bases). Between the trimmed V and J ends, which lost 6 bases and 7 bases, there was a span of 15 bases. CDR1 SEHNR and CDR2 FQNEAQ come from the germline V gene (reference sequence). The CDR3 runs to 13 residues. The CDR3: CASRTQGSLGYTF. The CDR3 bases are TGTGCCAGCAGGACCCAGGGTTCTCTTGGCTACACCTTC.

V gene TRBV27 combines with J gene TRBJ1-2; no reliable D call. The CDR3 has 13 amino acids. CDR1 is MNHEY and CDR2 is SMNVEV in the germline V gene (reference sequence). Trimming took 3 bases from V and 6 from J, leaving 11 bases between them. The CDR3 protein is CASSFRRENGYTF. DNA of the CDR3: TGTGCCAGCAGTTTCCGACGCGAGAATGGCTACACCTTC.

The table lists this clonotype with a few counts. The chain has TRBV20-1 and TRBJ1-5, with D possibly TRBD1 on 6 matching bases. Trimming removed 2 bases at V and 13 bases at J, with 9 bases between. Germline lookup yields CDR1 DFQATT and CDR2 SNEGSKA (reference sequence). The CDR3 contains 10 residues. CDR3 residues: CSARSGAQHF. Here the CDR3 DNA reads TGCAGTGCTAGATCGGGGGCTCAGCATTTT.

This clonotype showed up many times. The V gene is TRBV7-9, the J gene TRBJ2-5; D gene unclear. CDR1 is SEHNR, CDR2 FQNEAQ, per germline (reference sequence). This CDR3 spans 12 amino acids. V gave up 3 bases and J gave up 4 bases, with 6 bases separating them. The chain's CDR3 is CASSFRVETQYF. The DNA for the CDR3 is TGTGCCAGCAGCTTTCGTGTAGAGACCCAGTACTTC.

This clonotype was observed a few times. The J gene is TRBJ1-1, the V gene TRBV20-1; 10 bases match TRBD1. Germline V gives CDR1 DFQATT, CDR2 SNEGSKA (reference sequence). The V gene end was trimmed by 5 bases and the J gene end by 4 bases; junction bases not matched to a gene: 4. This CDR3 spans 13 amino acids. The chain's CDR3 is CSAGDRGVTEAFF. Written as DNA, the CDR3 is TGCAGTGCTGGGGACAGGGGTGTCACTGAAGCTTTCTTT.

This clonotype has a handful of counts. The chain couples TRBV7-8 to TRBJ2-7; a weak D match, TRBD2 (7 bases). V gave up 3 bases and J gave up 4 bases, with 22 bases separating them. The CDR3 length is 17 residues. The germline gives CDR1 SGHVS, CDR2 FQNEAQ. CDR3 nucleotides: TGTGCCAGCAGCTTGGAAATTATATGGGGGGGCGTTTACGAGCAGTACTTC. Encoded protein: CASSLEIIWGGVYEQYF.

CDR3 sequence reads: CASSGDRTDTQYF. The CDR3 coding sequence is TGTGCCAGCAGCGGGGACCGCACAGATACGCAGTATTTT. The rearrangement links TRBV2 to TRBJ2-3; D is tentatively TRBD1 or TRBD2 (5 bases each). V lost 6 bases, J lost 1 base, and 8 bases lay in between. This CDR3 comprises 13 residues. In germline, CDR1 is SNHLY, CDR2 FYNNEI.

This clonotype was found a few times. The rearrangement uses TRBV29-1 and TRBJ2-1, with 7 bases matching TRBD1. This CDR3 spans 14 amino acids. Germline V lookup: CDR1 SQVTM, CDR2 ANQGSEA. The J segment lost 2 bases and the V segment lost 6 bases, leaving 7 bases of the junction unmatched. CDR3 region: CSVVTGIPYNEQFF. DNA for the CDR3: TGCAGCGTCGTGACAGGGATACCCTACAATGAGCAGTTCTTC.

The table lists this clonotype with a few counts. V gene TRBV2 combines with J gene TRBJ2-2; TRBD2 matches at 8 bases. CDR1 and CDR2 (germline): SNHLY, FYNNEI. The CDR3 covers 15 residues. V lost 2 bases, J lost 4 bases, and 3 bases stayed unmatched. The CDR3 coding sequence is TGTGCCAGCAGTGAACTAGCGGGCGGCACCGGGGAGCTGTTTTTT. Protein product: CASSELAGGTGELFF.

This clonotype has only a few counts. The chain has TRBV28 and TRBJ2-5, with TRBD2 identical over 7 bases. In germline, CDR1 is MDHEN, CDR2 SYDVKM. The V gene end was trimmed by 6 bases and the J gene end by 3 bases; junction bases not matched to a gene: 10. This CDR3 is built from 15 residues. Written as DNA, the CDR3 is TGTGCCAGCAGACTCCGCGGGAGTCCTGAAGAGACCCAGTACTTC. Translating gives CASRLRGSPEETQYF.

This clonotype was observed a handful of times. This chain connects TRBV25-1 to TRBJ2-5; possibly TRBD1 or TRBD2 for D (5 bases each). Deletions cut 6 bases from V and 3 bases from J, with 14 bases between. The CDR3 runs to 14 residues. Germline V gene lookup returns CDR1 MGHDK and CDR2 SYGVNS. The DNA for the CDR3 is TGTGCCAGCAGGGAGTCTCGGGGCAAAGAGACCCAGTACTTC. This codes for CASRESRGKETQYF.

The chain combines TRBV19 with TRBJ1-5, with TRBD1 as a possible D gene (6 bases). Trimming shortened V by 5 bases and J by 7 bases, and 15 bases separated the two germline ends. The CDR3 length is 14 residues. From germline, CDR1 is LNHDA and CDR2 SQIVND (reference sequence). CDR3 DNA sequence: TGTGCCAGTAGTTGGCCGGGGAGGGGGCAGCCCCAGCATTTT. Translation: CASSWPGRGQPQHF. Using reference TRBV19 and TRBJ1-5 for the parts outside the CDR3, the full variable domain is DGGITQSPKYLFRKEGQNVTLSCEQNLNHDAMYWYRQDPGQGLRLIYYSQIVNDFQKGDIAEGYSVSREKKESFPLTVTSAQKNPTAFYLCASSWPGRGQPQHFGDGTRLSIL.

This clonotype has more than one count but fewer than ten. The chain joins TRBV29-1 to TRBJ2-1; D gene uncertain. Per germline, CDR1 SQVTM and CDR2 ANQGSEA. V was trimmed by 6 bases and J by 0 bases, leaving 15 bases between them. The CDR3 is made up of 15 amino acids. DNA of the CDR3: TGCAGCGTCGTATTTGGACGTCGCTCCTACAATGAGCAGTTCTTC. Residues: CSVVFGRRSYNEQFF.

This clonotype was seen only a few times. The gene calls are TRBV5-5 and TRBJ2-7, with 7 nucleotides matching TRBD1. This CDR3 is 15 amino acids long. CDR1 and CDR2 from the germline V gene are SGHKS and YYEKEE (reference sequence). V lost 4 bases to trimming and J lost 6 bases; unmatched junction nucleotides: 13. In DNA, the CDR3 is TGTGCCAGCAGCCCGGTGGCCCAGGGGGTGAGCGAGCAGTACTTC. It encodes CASSPVAQGVSEQYF.

This clonotype turned up a few times. The CDR3 DNA is TGTGCCAGCTCACCGACTAGCGGGAACGCAGATACGCAGTATTTT. Translating gives CASSPTSGNADTQYF. The chain recombines TRBV18 with TRBJ2-3, with 11 bases fitting TRBD2. This CDR3 region has 15 residues. The junction had 3 bases not matched to a gene; V was cut back by 3 bases and J by 4 bases. CDR1 is KGHSH, CDR2 LQKENI, per germline.

This clonotype was recorded a few times. The chain is built from TRBV29-1 and TRBJ2-7, with D hard to call. This CDR3 contains 11 residues. Per germline, CDR1 SQVTM and CDR2 ANQGSEA. The germline V and J ends were trimmed by 5 bases and 4 bases, with 9 bases remaining between them. CDR3 nucleotide sequence: TGCAGCGTTTCTCACGGGTACGAGCAGTACTTC. Translation: CSVSHGYEQYF.

This clonotype came up a few times. Compared with germline, one end of the junction differs, possibly owing to a read error. The chain couples TRBV5-1 to TRBJ2-5; D is unclear. Germline V CDR1 and CDR2: SGHRS, YFSETQ. The CDR3 is made up of 12 amino acids. This chain's CDR3 is CASRLSQETQYF. The CDR3 nucleotides are TGTGCCAGCAGACTCTCACAAGAGACCCAGTACTTC.

This chain links TRBV12-3 or TRBV12-4 with TRBJ1-2; a weak D match, TRBD1 (5 bases). The V end was cut by 5 bases, the J end by 6 bases, with 16 bases between. This CDR3 comprises 14 residues. The CDR3 DNA is TGTGCCAGCAGTCTCCCCGGGGCCAGGAATGGCTACACCTTC. Amino acid sequence: CASSLPGARNGYTF.

The gene calls are TRBV7-9 and TRBJ2-3; 7 nucleotides match TRBD1. Germline loops: CDR1 SEHNR, CDR2 FQNEAQ (reference sequence). Trimming cost V 5 bases and J 3 bases; bases outside gene matches: 5. This CDR3 has 14 residues. Written as DNA, the CDR3 is TGTGCCAGCAGCGCCCCGGGACAGACAGATACGCAGTATTTT. Translated: CASSAPGQTDTQYF.

The chain employs TRBV2 and TRBJ2-1, with 10 bases matching TRBD2. Looked up from germline, CDR1 is SNHLY and CDR2 is FYNNEI. The length of the CDR3 is 14 residues. J gave up 6 bases and V 6 bases, and 5 bases lay outside the gene matches. CDR3 nucleotides: TGTGCCAGCAGCGCCGGACTAGCGGCCAATGAGCAGTTCTTC. This gives the protein CASSAGLAANEQFF.

The chain is built from TRBV12-3 or TRBV12-4 and TRBJ2-2; 9 bases map to TRBD1. This CDR3 is 15 amino acids long. J lost 4 bases, V lost 10 bases, and 10 bases had no gene match. The DNA for the CDR3 is TGTGCCACCACCCCGAACAGGGGGCGCACCGGGGAGCTGTTTTTT. Translated, it gives CATTPNRGRTGELFF.

This clonotype was detected many times. The chain has TRBV6-5 and TRBJ2-1; 11 bases are shared with TRBD2. V lost 0 bases and J lost 9; bases outside the gene matches: 13. The CDR3 contains 18 residues. Germline lookup yields CDR1 MNHEY and CDR2 SVGAGI. The CDR3 DNA is TGTGCCAGCAGTTACTCGCGATCCGGGACTAGCGGTCAGAGTGAGCAGTTCTTC. Encoded protein: CASSYSRSGTSGQSEQFF.

The gene calls are TRBV4-3 and TRBJ2-7, with TRBD2 matching over 7 bases. Per germline, CDR1 LGHNA and CDR2 YSLEER. The CDR3 spans 16 residues. V was pared by 3 bases and J by 5 bases, with 13 bases of the junction left unmatched. The CDR3 loop reads CASSHVWAGVGNEQYF. Written as DNA, the CDR3 is TGCGCCAGCAGCCACGTATGGGCGGGAGTAGGAAACGAGCAGTACTTC.

In this sample, this clonotype turned up once. The chain employs TRBV2 and TRBJ2-3; 8 nucleotides match TRBD2. Unmatched junction bases numbered 4, after V lost 0 bases and J lost 5 bases. The CDR3 has 15 residues. Germline CDR1 and CDR2: SNHLY and FYNNEI. CDR3 coding DNA: TGTGCCAGCAGTGAAGCAACTAGCGGAGGAGATACGCAGTATTTT. It yields the protein CASSEATSGGDTQYF.

V gene TRBV15 combines with J gene TRBJ2-3; TRBD2 aligns across 8 bases. The V gene end was trimmed by 1 base and the J gene end by 4 bases; junction bases not matched to a gene: 10. Germline CDR1 reads LNHNV; CDR2 reads YYDKDF (reference sequence). The CDR3 is 17 amino acids. The CDR3 nucleotides read TGTGCCACCAGCAGAGGAGGTAAACTAGCGGAAGCAGATACGCAGTATTTT. As protein: CATSRGGKLAEADTQYF.